The clone carrying this TCR beta chain was recorded only once. Antigen specificity is unknown. From blood, roughly 250-500 ng of genomic DNA served as TRB template. The record originates from a study of T and B cells in COVID-19 patients. Across the study: Peripheral blood came from COVID-19 patients with active infection or after recovery. The recovered patients had mostly mild to moderate COVID-19 with outpatient management.

Study observations and caveats: There were about 2,500 TCR clusters exclusive to the recovered cohort, 31 with low generation probability. Sorted SARS-CoV-2-responsive or tetramer+ T cells and CD4+, regulatory and CD8+ subsets were not yet sequenced.

CDR3 length equals 15 residues. Trimming pared 0 bases from V and 2 bases from J, leaving 11 bases between. Germline assignment: CDR1 LGHNA and CDR2 YNFKEQ. TRB rearrangements were amplified by multiplex PCR with BIOMED2 TRB-A/B primers. TCRdb re-called the multiplex PCR reads with MiXCR, one entry per CDR3 protein. The sample consists of around 25,000 distinct CDR3 sequences, about 33% of them appearing once. The V gene is TRBV4-2, the J gene TRBJ2-7; D is perhaps TRBD1 (5 bases). Sequenced sample: blood. The receptor was isolated from a human donor who had recovered from COVID-19. The CDR3 nucleotides are TGTGCCAGCAGCCAAGATAAGGGGATCGCCTACGAGCAGTACTTC. Residues: CASSQDKGIAYEQYF.